The 2 T cell receptor beta chains given below trace back to one sample, sequenced in a study of cytotoxic CD8 clonotypes in ibrutinib-treated CLL. Data came from immunoSEQ multiplex PCR; TCRdb stores just in-frame clones and leaves some out. The table lists roughly 250,000 clones, about three quarters of them singletons. The source was PBMCs, collected after 24 months of ibrutinib treatment. These TCRs come from a human donor with chronic lymphocytic leukemia.

The rearrangement joins TRBV5-1 to TRBJ2-5; 7 bases fit TRBD1. J gave up 5 bases and V 5 bases, and 18 bases lay outside the gene matches. The germline V gene encodes CDR1 SGHRS and CDR2 YFSETQ. There are 17 residues in the CDR3. The CDR3 here is CASSSEGGMLFGETQYF. CDR3 DNA: TGCGCCAGCAGTTCAGAAGGGGGCATGTTGTTCGGGGAGACCCAGTACTTC.

This clone was found a few times. The rearrangement joins TRBV7-9 to TRBJ2-7, with D perhaps TRBD1 (5 bases). The CDR3 covers 13 residues. Germline V gene data show CDR1 as SEHNR and CDR2 as FQNEAQ (reference sequence). V was trimmed by 3 bases and J by 3 bases, leaving 9 bases between them. CDR3 protein: CASSFIGDYEQYF. For the CDR3, the DNA is TGTGCCAGCAGCTTCATAGGGGACTACGAGCAGTACTTC.